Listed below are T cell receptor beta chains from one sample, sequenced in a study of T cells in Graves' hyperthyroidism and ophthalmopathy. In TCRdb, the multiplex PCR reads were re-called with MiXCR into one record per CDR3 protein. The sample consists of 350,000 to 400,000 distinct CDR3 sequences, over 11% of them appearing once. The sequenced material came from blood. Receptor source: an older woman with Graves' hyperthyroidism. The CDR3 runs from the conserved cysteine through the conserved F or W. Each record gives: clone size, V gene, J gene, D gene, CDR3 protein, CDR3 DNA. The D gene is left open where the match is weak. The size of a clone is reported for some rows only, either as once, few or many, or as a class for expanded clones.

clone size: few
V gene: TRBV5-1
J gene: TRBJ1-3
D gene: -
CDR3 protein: CASHEPETGNTIYF
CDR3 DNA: TGCGCCAGCCATGAGCCGGAGACTGGAAACACCATATATTTT

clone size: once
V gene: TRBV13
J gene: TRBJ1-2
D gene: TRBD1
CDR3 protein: CASSLGRQGAIGYTF
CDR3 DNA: TGTGCCAGCAGCTTAGGAAGGCAGGGGGCGATTGGCTACACCTTC

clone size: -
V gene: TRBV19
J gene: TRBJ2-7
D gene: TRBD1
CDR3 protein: CASSVVDRGYEQYF
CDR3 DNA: TGTGCCAGTAGTGTAGTTGACAGGGGCTACGAGCAGTACTTC

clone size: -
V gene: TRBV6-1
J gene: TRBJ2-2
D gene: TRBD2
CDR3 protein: CATQAGVETGELFF
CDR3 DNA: TGTGCCACACAAGCGGGAGTCGAGACCGGGGAGCTGTTTTTT

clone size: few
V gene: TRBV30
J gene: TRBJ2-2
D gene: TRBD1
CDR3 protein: CAWSTPDREGTGELFF
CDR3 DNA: TGTGCCTGGAGTACCCCGGACAGGGAAGGGACCGGGGAGCTGTTTTTT

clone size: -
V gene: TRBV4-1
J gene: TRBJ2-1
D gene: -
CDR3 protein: CASSQSRVDEQFF
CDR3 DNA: TGCGCCAGCAGCCAATCGAGGGTAGATGAGCAGTTCTTC

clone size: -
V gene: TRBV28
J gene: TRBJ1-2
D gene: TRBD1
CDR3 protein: CASSAGQGHYGYTF
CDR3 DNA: TGTGCCAGCAGTGCTGGACAGGGCCACTATGGCTACACCTTC

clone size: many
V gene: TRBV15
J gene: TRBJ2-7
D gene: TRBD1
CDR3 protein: CATRGRTGTLGEQYF
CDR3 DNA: TGTGCCACCAGAGGGAGGACAGGGACCTTGGGCGAGCAGTACTTC

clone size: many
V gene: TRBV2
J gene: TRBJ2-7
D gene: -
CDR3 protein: CASSAPGRNEQYF
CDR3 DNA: TGTGCCAGCAGTGCCCCTGGGCGGAACGAGCAGTACTTC

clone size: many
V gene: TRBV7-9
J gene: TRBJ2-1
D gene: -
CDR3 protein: CASSLKGTYNEQFF
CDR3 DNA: TGTGCCAGCAGCTTAAAAGGGACCTACAATGAGCAGTTCTTC

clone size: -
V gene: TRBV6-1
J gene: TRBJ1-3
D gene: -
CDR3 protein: CASSGGPGNTIYF
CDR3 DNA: TGTGCCAGCAGTGGGGGCCCTGGAAACACCATATATTTT

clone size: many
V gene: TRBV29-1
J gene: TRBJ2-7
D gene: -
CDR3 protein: CSVIKTDNSGEQYF
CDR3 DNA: TGCAGCGTTATCAAAACGGACAACTCAGGGGAGCAGTACTTC

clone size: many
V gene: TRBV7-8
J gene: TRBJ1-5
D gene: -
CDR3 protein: CASSLVGAGQPQHF
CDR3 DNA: TGTGCCAGCAGCTTAGTAGGGGCGGGACAGCCCCAGCATTTT

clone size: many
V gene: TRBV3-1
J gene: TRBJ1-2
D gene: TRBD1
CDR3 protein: CASSHAAGGLYGYTF
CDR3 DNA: TGTGCCAGCAGCCATGCCGCAGGGGGACTCTATGGCTACACCTTC

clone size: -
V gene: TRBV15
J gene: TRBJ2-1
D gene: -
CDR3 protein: CATSRDPRRVGNEQFF
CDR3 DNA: TGTGCCACCAGCAGAGACCCTAGGAGGGTAGGCAATGAGCAGTTCTTC

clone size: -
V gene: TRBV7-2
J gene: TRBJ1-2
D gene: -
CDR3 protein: CASSLSHRAFSFNGYTF
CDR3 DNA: TGTGCCAGCAGCTTAAGCCACAGGGCATTTTCATTCAACGGCTACACCTTC

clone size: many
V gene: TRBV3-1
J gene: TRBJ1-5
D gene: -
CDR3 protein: CASSQATDNQPQHF
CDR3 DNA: TGTGCCAGCAGCCAAGCTACAGATAATCAGCCCCAGCATTTT

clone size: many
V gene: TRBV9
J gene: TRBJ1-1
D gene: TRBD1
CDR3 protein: CASSVLNPRTGEAFF
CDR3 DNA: TGTGCCAGCAGCGTTCTCAACCCAAGGACAGGAGAAGCTTTCTTT

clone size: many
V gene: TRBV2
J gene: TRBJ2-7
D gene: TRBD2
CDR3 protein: CASSERTSDNYEQYF
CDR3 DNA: TGTGCCAGCAGTGAAAGGACTAGCGATAACTACGAGCAGTACTTC

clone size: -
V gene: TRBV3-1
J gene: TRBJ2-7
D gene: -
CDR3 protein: CVSSRDWGPGEQYF
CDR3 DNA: TGTGTCAGCAGCCGAGATTGGGGGCCGGGCGAGCAGTACTTC

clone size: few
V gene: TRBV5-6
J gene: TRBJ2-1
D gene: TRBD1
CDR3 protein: CASSSIGTGGSYNEQFF
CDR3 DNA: TGTGCCAGCAGCTCGATCGGGACAGGGGGCTCCTACAATGAGCAGTTCTTC

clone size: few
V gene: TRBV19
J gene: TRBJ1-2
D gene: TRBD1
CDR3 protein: CASSIGEGDSCGYTF
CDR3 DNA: TGTGCCAGTAGTATCGGAGAGGGGGACAGCTGTGGCTACACCTTC

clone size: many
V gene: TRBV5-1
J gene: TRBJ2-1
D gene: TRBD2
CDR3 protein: CASSYREEREGEQFF
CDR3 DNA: TGCGCCAGCAGCTACCGGGAGGAGCGGGAAGGTGAGCAGTTCTTC

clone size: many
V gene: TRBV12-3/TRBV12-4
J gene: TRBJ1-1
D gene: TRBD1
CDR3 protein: CASSSPGQGTLNTEAFF
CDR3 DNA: TGTGCCAGCAGCTCCCCGGGACAGGGGACCCTGAACACTGAAGCTTTCTTT

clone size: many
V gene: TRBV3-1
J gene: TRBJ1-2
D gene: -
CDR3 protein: CASSQEGGRTF
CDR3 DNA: TGTGCCAGCAGCCAAGAGGGGGGACGGACCTTC

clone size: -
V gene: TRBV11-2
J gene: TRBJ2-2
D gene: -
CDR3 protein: CASSLELPGNTGELFF
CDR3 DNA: TGTGCCAGCAGCTTAGAACTTCCGGGCAACACCGGGGAGCTGTTTTTT

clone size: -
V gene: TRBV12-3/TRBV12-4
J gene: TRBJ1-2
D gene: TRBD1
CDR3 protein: CASSTGDNYGYTF
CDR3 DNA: TGTGCCAGCAGTACAGGGGACAACTATGGCTACACCTTC

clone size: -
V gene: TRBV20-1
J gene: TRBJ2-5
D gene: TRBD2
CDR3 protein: CSARDWETSGREKETQYF
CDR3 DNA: TGCAGTGCTAGAGATTGGGAGACTAGCGGGAGAGAAAAAGAGACCCAGTACTTC

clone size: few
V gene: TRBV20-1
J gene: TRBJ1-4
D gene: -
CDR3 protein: CSATDYRDTNEKLFF
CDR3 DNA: TGCAGTGCTACCGACTACAGGGATACTAATGAAAAACTGTTTTTT

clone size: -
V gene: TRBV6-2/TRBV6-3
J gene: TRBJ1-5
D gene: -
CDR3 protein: CASSYSSVDQPQHF
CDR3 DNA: TGTGCCAGCAGTTACTCGAGTGTGGATCAGCCCCAGCATTTT

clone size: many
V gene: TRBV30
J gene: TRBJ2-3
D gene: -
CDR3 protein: CAWSRVHSTDTQYF
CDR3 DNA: TGTGCCTGGAGTAGGGTTCATAGCACAGATACGCAGTATTTT

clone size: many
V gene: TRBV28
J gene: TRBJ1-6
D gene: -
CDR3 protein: CASSGDGGPGNSPLHF
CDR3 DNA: TGTGCCAGCAGTGGGGACGGCGGCCCGGGCAATTCACCCCTCCACTTT

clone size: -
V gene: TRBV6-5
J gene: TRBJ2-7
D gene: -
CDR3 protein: CASSYSIGYEQYF
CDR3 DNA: TGTGCCAGCAGTTACTCGATCGGGTACGAGCAGTACTTC

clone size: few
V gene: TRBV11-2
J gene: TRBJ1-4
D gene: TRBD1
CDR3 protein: CASSPAPTDRGPYEKLFF
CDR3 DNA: TGTGCCAGCAGCCCAGCCCCCACGGACAGGGGGCCATACGAAAAACTGTTTTTT

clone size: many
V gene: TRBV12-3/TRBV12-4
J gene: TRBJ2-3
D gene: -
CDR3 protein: CASSPAGGSRSDTQYF
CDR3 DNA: TGTGCCAGCAGCCCCGCCGGAGGGAGTAGGTCAGATACGCAGTATTTT

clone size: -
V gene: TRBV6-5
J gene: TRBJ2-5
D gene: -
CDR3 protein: CASSYHETQYF
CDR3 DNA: TGTGCCAGCAGTTACCACGAGACCCAGTACTTC

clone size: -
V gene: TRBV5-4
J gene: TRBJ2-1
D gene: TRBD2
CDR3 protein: CASSPIAGNNEQFF
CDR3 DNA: TGTGCCAGCAGCCCCATAGCGGGGAACAATGAGCAGTTCTTC

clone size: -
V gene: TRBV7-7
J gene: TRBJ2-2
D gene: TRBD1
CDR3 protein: CASSALSGGQAGELFF
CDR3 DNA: TGTGCTAGCAGCGCCCTTTCAGGGGGCCAGGCCGGGGAGCTGTTTTTT

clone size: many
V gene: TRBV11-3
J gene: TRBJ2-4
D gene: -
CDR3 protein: CASSLGGGAKNIQYF
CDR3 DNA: TGTGCCAGCAGCTTAGGAGGTGGGGCCAAAAACATTCAGTACTTC

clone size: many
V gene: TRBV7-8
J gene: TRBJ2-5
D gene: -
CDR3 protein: CASRTWETQYF
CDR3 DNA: TGTGCCAGCAGAACCTGGGAGACCCAGTACTTC